This is a list of T cell receptor beta chains from one sample in a study of PD-1 blockade in classical Hodgkin lymphoma. Clones were read by immunoSEQ multiplex PCR, and TCRdb kept only the in-frame ones, dropping some. The table shows some 26,000 clones, with roughly 94% occurring only once. Input material: peripheral blood mononuclear cells (PBMCs). All receptors derive from a human donor with classical Hodgkin lymphoma. The CDR3 runs from the conserved cysteine through the conserved F or W.

J,length,V,CDR3
TRBJ2-7,12,TRBV19,CASSEGSYEQYF
TRBJ1-2,13,TRBV2,CASNRGQDYGYTF
TRBJ2-3,13,TRBV10-3,CAIRGDSTDTQYF
TRBJ2-1,16,TRBV5-6,CASITADRGGYNEQFF
TRBJ1-1,12,TRBV5-6,CASSFQNTEAFF
TRBJ2-7,15,TRBV11-2,CASSLTDRGPYEQYF
TRBJ1-5,13,TRBV19,CASRGTGNQPQHF
TRBJ2-3,17,TRBV7-9,CASSLGFQGPSEDTQYF
TRBJ1-2,12,TRBV28,CASSLIGVGYTF
TRBJ2-1,15,TRBV5-1,CASSLDSGGWLEQFF
TRBJ2-5,15,TRBV11-3,CASSLDGRSQETQYF
TRBJ2-5,13,TRBV10-3,CAISDRGIETQYF
TRBJ1-1,14,TRBV5-6,CASSPRGMNTEAFF
TRBJ2-1,15,TRBV4-3,CASSQTGVLDNEQFF
TRBJ2-7,13,TRBV6-1,CASSEGIVTEQYF
TRBJ1-2,15,TRBV7-6,CASSLSVGGNYGYTF
TRBJ2-5,15,TRBV9,CASSNRQGRRETQYF
TRBJ2-7,14,TRBV19,CASSETGTGVEQYF
TRBJ1-2,13,TRBV7-2,CASSSRPDYGYTF
TRBJ2-5,15,TRBV6-1,CASRHAHRGQETQYF
TRBJ1-5,14,TRBV6-5,CASRTAGAPQPQHF
TRBJ2-1,18,TRBV10-1,CASSDHFSRPLAYNEQFF
TRBJ1-2,15,TRBV15,CATSRKEKGNYGYTF
TRBJ1-1,13,TRBV28,CASSLQKAEEAFF
TRBJ2-5,15,TRBV13,CASSLRGQGRETQYF
TRBJ1-2,13,TRBV4-1,CASSQRDAWGYTF
TRBJ2-3,16,TRBV7-9,CASSSGTSGRGDTQYF
TRBJ1-3,13,TRBV29-1,CSVDAGFGNTIYF
TRBJ1-1,13,TRBV27,CASSLQGLTEAFF
TRBJ1-1,15,TRBV6-1,CASSEGLRVGTEAFF
TRBJ2-4,16,TRBV11-2,CASSRGMALAENIQYF
TRBJ2-7,19,TRBV7-2,CASSSRLEELAGAHYEQYF
TRBJ2-3,14,TRBV5-4,CASSLDGGADTQYF
TRBJ1-5,15,TRBV9,CASSVGGLGNQPQHF
TRBJ2-1,13,TRBV7-8,CASSLRPSDEQFF
TRBJ2-2,11,TRBV6-6,CASSRSGELFF
TRBJ1-2,12,TRBV7-9,CASSPTNYGYTF
TRBJ2-7,16,TRBV7-6,CASSPKLYGQGREQYF
TRBJ1-2,17,TRBV7-2,CASSLAVSSEFGYGYTF
TRBJ1-1,14,TRBV10-1,CASSEWPQGGEAFF
TRBJ1-2,15,TRBV25-1,CASSEARDGYYGYTF
TRBJ1-3,14,TRBV29-1,CSATGGNSGNTIYF
TRBJ1-1,16,TRBV5-5,CASSSIWLSVNTEAFF
TRBJ2-2,15,TRBV19,CASSMWGINTGELFF
TRBJ2-1,12,TRBV5-4,CASSLRSNEQFF
TRBJ2-1,14,TRBV27,CASTSGTIYNEQFF
TRBJ2-7,17,TRBV9,CASSVDPSGGALNEQYF
TRBJ2-2,14,TRBV30,CAWSVRRGRGELFF
TRBJ2-1,14,TRBV19,CASSTGGSYNEQFF
TRBJ1-2,14,TRBV19,CASSSHTGRRGYTF
TRBJ1-2,14,TRBV28,CASSLTENVYGYTF
TRBJ1-1,14,TRBV7-3,CASSPGGGGTEAFF
TRBJ2-1,15,TRBV30,CAWSEAGVRGNEQFF
TRBJ1-1,14,TRBV7-9,CASSFRGENTEAFF
TRBJ2-5,15,TRBV10-1,CASSEGLAEQETQYF
TRBJ2-1,14,TRBV10-3,CAISGLAVYNEQFF
TRBJ2-5,20,TRBV2,CASRQSGRRSAQFYQETQYF
TRBJ2-3,14,TRBV5-6,CASSLTPRADTQYF
TRBJ2-2,17,TRBV6-4,CASSPGLAGVGTGELFF